A selection of T cell receptor beta chains follows, all from one sample in a study of OX40 agonist ivuxolimab in advanced cancers. This table comes from immunoSEQ multiplex PCR, and its TCRdb copy is limited to in-frame clones, with some not included. Here the sample spans fewer than 75,000 clones, around 89% being singletons. The sample consisted of CD4+ or CD8+ T cells sorted from blood, taken in a trial of the OX40 agonist ivuxolimab. The receptors originated from an adult with an advanced solid tumor such as melanoma, head and neck, liver or kidney cancer. CDR3s include the opening cysteine and the closing phenylalanine or tryptophan. The D gene is left open where the match is weak. Expanded clones are given a class, and other clones once, few, many or no size at all.

>TRBJ2-7|.|TRBV27|.
CASSLFSGQTYEQYF
TGTGCCAGCAGTTTATTTTCAGGGCAAACCTACGAGCAGTACTTC
>TRBJ2-7|TRBD1|TRBV5-3|once
CARSCTGDRGPDEQYF
TGTGCCAGAAGCTGTACCGGGGACAGGGGGCCGGACGAGCAGTACTTC
>TRBJ1-1|TRBD1|TRBV14|.
CASSVRTGNAEAFF
TGTGCCAGCAGCGTACGGACAGGGAATGCTGAAGCTTTCTTT
>TRBJ1-5|.|TRBV19|.
CASSIERTHNQPQHF
TGTGCCAGTAGTATAGAGAGGACTCATAATCAGCCCCAGCATTTT
>TRBJ2-7|.|TRBV5-1|.
CASSLDPSSYEQYF
TGCGCCAGCAGCTTGGATCCATCTTCCTACGAGCAGTACTTC
>TRBJ2-7|TRBD1|TRBV5-4|.
CASSQAGQAGEQYF
TGTGCCAGCAGTCAGGCGGGACAGGCGGGCGAGCAGTACTTC
>TRBJ2-1|.|TRBV27|.
CASSSGGGGASYNEQFF
TGTGCCAGCAGTTCCGGAGGGGGGGGCGCGTCCTACAATGAGCAGTTCTTC
>TRBJ2-1|.|TRBV21-1|.
CASSKGRGGRAGEQFF
TGTGCCAGCAGCAAAGGGCGAGGCGGGAGGGCAGGGGAGCAGTTCTTC
>TRBJ2-1|TRBD2|TRBV18|.
CASSPTVLAGLYNEQFF
TGTGCCAGCTCACCTACGGTTCTAGCGGGGCTCTACAATGAGCAGTTCTTC
>TRBJ1-1|.|TRBV6-6|.
CASSYSCSAFF
TGTGCCAGCAGTTACTCTTGTTCAGCTTTCTTT
>TRBJ1-2|.|TRBV6-6|.
CASSYGTSTSYGYTF
TGTGCCAGCAGTTACGGTACATCCACTTCCTATGGCTACACCTTC
>TRBJ2-7|TRBD1|TRBV19|.
CASSRSSGGAYEQYF
TGTGCCAGTAGCCGGAGTTCAGGGGGCGCGTACGAGCAGTACTTC
>TRBJ2-5|.|TRBV7-3|.
CASSLGQGHGETQYF
TGTGCCAGCAGCTTAGGCCAGGGGCATGGGGAGACCCAGTACTTC
>TRBJ2-5|TRBD2|TRBV9|.
CASSAGRSPPEETQYF
TGTGCCAGCAGCGCCGGGAGGAGCCCACCGGAGGAGACCCAGTACTTC
>TRBJ2-3|TRBD2|TRBV2|.
CASSVGGGDTQYF
TGTGCCAGCAGTGTCGGCGGGGGAGATACGCAGTATTTT
>TRBJ2-3|TRBD2|TRBV6-6|.
CASSYLLYQREDTQYF
TGTGCCAGCAGTTACCTCCTCTACCAGCGGGAGGATACGCAGTATTTT
>TRBJ2-1|.|TRBV6-5|.
CASSRTHSYNEQFF
TGTGCCAGCAGCCGGACCCACTCCTACAATGAGCAGTTCTTC
>TRBJ1-2|TRBD1|TRBV10-3|.
CAIRSGTGVYGYTF
TGTGCCATCAGATCCGGGACAGGGGTCTATGGCTACACCTTC
>TRBJ1-5|.|TRBV19|.
CASSAGRINQPQHF
TGTGCCAGTAGTGCCGGACGGATCAATCAGCCCCAGCATTTT
>TRBJ1-1|.|TRBV27|.
CASSFLGTEAFF
TGTGCCAGCAGTTTTCTGGGGACTGAAGCTTTCTTT
>TRBJ2-3|TRBD2|TRBV9|.
CASSVGASGRAVDTQYF
TGTGCCAGCAGCGTAGGGGCTAGCGGGAGGGCCGTGGATACGCAGTATTTT
>TRBJ2-3|TRBD2|TRBV7-3|once
CASSLGPSGSTDTQYF
TGTGCCAGCAGCTTAGGGCCTAGCGGGAGCACAGATACGCAGTATTTT
>TRBJ2-1|.|TRBV6-5|.
CASSRLDEQFF
TGTGCCAGCAGTCGACTAGACGAGCAGTTCTTC
>TRBJ2-3|TRBD2|TRBV14|.
CASSQGGTISTDTQYF
TGTGCCAGCAGCCAAGGAGGGACTATTAGCACAGATACGCAGTATTTT
>TRBJ2-1|TRBD1|TRBV7-2|.
CASSIPGQGAYNEQFF
TGTGCCAGCAGCATACCGGGACAGGGGGCCTACAATGAGCAGTTCTTC
>TRBJ1-3|TRBD1|TRBV7-2|.
CASGQGAGNTIYF
TGTGCCAGTGGGCAGGGGGCGGGAAACACCATATATTTT
>TRBJ1-1|.|TRBV10-3|.
CAISEAGEAFF
TGTGCCATCAGTGAGGCGGGGGAGGCTTTCTTT
>TRBJ2-7|TRBD1|TRBV13|.
CASSRDRGQYEQYF
TGTGCCAGCAGCCGGGACAGGGGCCAGTACGAGCAGTACTTC
>TRBJ2-3|TRBD1|TRBV7-2|.
CASSSQDRYPDTQYF
TGTGCCAGCAGCTCCCAGGACAGGTATCCAGATACGCAGTATTTT
>TRBJ2-1|TRBD2|TRBV5-1|.
CASSLVLAGNNEQFF
TGCGCCAGCAGCTTGGTACTAGCGGGGAACAATGAGCAGTTCTTC
>TRBJ1-4|.|TRBV2|.
CASSGATNEKLFF
TGTGCCAGCAGTGGGGCTACTAATGAAAAACTGTTTTTT
>TRBJ2-7|TRBD1|TRBV2|.
CAIKGQGAREQYF
TGTGCCATCAAGGGACAGGGGGCGCGGGAGCAGTACTTC
>TRBJ1-4|.|TRBV11-1|.
CASSSRKRSNEKLFF
TGTGCCAGCAGCTCCCGAAAACGGTCTAATGAAAAACTGTTTTTT
>TRBJ1-4|.|TRBV29-1|.
CSVKVANEKLFF
TGCAGCGTTAAGGTCGCTAATGAAAAACTGTTTTTT
>TRBJ1-2|TRBD1|TRBV7-9|.
CASSPRQGRGYTF
TGTGCCAGCAGCCCAAGACAGGGGCGAGGCTACACCTTC
>TRBJ2-1|.|TRBV4-2|.
CASSQADRFLDESYNEQFF
TGTGCCAGCAGCCAAGCAGACAGATTTCTCGATGAGTCTTACAATGAGCAGTTCTTC
>TRBJ2-3|.|TRBV19|.
CASSWTDTDTQYF
TGTGCCAGTTCCTGGACTGACACAGATACGCAGTATTTT
>TRBJ1-1|.|TRBV6-1|.
CASSQTLNTEAFF
TGTGCCAGCAGTCAAACCCTGAACACTGAAGCTTTCTTT
>TRBJ2-6|.|TRBV5-5|.
CASSLEGTGANVLTF
TGTGCCAGCAGCTTGGAGGGGACCGGGGCCAACGTCCTGACTTTC
>TRBJ1-2|.|TRBV19|.
CASSEQGVSYGYTF
TGTGCCAGTAGCGAACAGGGAGTATCCTATGGCTACACCTTC
>TRBJ2-2|.|TRBV7-2|.
CASSRPSAGELFF
TGTGCCAGCAGTCGACCGTCCGCCGGGGAGCTGTTTTTT
>TRBJ2-3|.|TRBV5-4|.
CASSPGGYTDTQYF
TGTGCCAGCAGCCCCGGAGGATACACAGATACGCAGTATTTT
>TRBJ2-7|TRBD1|TRBV7-9|.
CASSQSGTGHNEQYF
TGTGCCAGCAGCCAATCCGGGACAGGGCACAACGAGCAGTACTTC
>TRBJ1-3|.|TRBV4-1|.
CASSQESDRRLIYF
TGCGCCAGCAGCCAAGAATCGGACAGAAGATTAATATATTTT
>TRBJ2-7|.|TRBV4-2|once
CASSRGAGGGYEQYF
TGTGCCAGCAGCCGGGGCGCCGGGGGAGGCTACGAGCAGTACTTC
>TRBJ2-7|TRBD1|TRBV19|.
CATSPGTGGSYEQYF
TGTGCCACTTCTCCCGGGACAGGGGGCTCCTACGAGCAGTACTTC
>TRBJ2-5|TRBD2|TRBV27|.
CASSPWASGQETQYF
TGTGCCAGCAGTCCCTGGGCTAGCGGTCAAGAGACCCAGTACTTC
>TRBJ1-2|.|TRBV18|.
CASSTKVEGYYGYTF
TGTGCCAGCTCAACTAAGGTAGAGGGGTACTATGGCTACACCTTC
>TRBJ2-3|TRBD2|TRBV6-9|.
CASNNWREGLDTQYF
TGTGCCAGCAACAATTGGCGGGAGGGCCTAGATACGCAGTATTTT
>TRBJ2-1|TRBD1|TRBV30|.
CAWDRGSGEQFF
TGTGCCTGGGACAGGGGCTCTGGTGAGCAGTTCTTC
>TRBJ1-1|.|TRBV4-1|.
CASSRGPSTEAFF
TGCGCCAGCAGCCGAGGGCCCAGCACTGAAGCTTTCTTT